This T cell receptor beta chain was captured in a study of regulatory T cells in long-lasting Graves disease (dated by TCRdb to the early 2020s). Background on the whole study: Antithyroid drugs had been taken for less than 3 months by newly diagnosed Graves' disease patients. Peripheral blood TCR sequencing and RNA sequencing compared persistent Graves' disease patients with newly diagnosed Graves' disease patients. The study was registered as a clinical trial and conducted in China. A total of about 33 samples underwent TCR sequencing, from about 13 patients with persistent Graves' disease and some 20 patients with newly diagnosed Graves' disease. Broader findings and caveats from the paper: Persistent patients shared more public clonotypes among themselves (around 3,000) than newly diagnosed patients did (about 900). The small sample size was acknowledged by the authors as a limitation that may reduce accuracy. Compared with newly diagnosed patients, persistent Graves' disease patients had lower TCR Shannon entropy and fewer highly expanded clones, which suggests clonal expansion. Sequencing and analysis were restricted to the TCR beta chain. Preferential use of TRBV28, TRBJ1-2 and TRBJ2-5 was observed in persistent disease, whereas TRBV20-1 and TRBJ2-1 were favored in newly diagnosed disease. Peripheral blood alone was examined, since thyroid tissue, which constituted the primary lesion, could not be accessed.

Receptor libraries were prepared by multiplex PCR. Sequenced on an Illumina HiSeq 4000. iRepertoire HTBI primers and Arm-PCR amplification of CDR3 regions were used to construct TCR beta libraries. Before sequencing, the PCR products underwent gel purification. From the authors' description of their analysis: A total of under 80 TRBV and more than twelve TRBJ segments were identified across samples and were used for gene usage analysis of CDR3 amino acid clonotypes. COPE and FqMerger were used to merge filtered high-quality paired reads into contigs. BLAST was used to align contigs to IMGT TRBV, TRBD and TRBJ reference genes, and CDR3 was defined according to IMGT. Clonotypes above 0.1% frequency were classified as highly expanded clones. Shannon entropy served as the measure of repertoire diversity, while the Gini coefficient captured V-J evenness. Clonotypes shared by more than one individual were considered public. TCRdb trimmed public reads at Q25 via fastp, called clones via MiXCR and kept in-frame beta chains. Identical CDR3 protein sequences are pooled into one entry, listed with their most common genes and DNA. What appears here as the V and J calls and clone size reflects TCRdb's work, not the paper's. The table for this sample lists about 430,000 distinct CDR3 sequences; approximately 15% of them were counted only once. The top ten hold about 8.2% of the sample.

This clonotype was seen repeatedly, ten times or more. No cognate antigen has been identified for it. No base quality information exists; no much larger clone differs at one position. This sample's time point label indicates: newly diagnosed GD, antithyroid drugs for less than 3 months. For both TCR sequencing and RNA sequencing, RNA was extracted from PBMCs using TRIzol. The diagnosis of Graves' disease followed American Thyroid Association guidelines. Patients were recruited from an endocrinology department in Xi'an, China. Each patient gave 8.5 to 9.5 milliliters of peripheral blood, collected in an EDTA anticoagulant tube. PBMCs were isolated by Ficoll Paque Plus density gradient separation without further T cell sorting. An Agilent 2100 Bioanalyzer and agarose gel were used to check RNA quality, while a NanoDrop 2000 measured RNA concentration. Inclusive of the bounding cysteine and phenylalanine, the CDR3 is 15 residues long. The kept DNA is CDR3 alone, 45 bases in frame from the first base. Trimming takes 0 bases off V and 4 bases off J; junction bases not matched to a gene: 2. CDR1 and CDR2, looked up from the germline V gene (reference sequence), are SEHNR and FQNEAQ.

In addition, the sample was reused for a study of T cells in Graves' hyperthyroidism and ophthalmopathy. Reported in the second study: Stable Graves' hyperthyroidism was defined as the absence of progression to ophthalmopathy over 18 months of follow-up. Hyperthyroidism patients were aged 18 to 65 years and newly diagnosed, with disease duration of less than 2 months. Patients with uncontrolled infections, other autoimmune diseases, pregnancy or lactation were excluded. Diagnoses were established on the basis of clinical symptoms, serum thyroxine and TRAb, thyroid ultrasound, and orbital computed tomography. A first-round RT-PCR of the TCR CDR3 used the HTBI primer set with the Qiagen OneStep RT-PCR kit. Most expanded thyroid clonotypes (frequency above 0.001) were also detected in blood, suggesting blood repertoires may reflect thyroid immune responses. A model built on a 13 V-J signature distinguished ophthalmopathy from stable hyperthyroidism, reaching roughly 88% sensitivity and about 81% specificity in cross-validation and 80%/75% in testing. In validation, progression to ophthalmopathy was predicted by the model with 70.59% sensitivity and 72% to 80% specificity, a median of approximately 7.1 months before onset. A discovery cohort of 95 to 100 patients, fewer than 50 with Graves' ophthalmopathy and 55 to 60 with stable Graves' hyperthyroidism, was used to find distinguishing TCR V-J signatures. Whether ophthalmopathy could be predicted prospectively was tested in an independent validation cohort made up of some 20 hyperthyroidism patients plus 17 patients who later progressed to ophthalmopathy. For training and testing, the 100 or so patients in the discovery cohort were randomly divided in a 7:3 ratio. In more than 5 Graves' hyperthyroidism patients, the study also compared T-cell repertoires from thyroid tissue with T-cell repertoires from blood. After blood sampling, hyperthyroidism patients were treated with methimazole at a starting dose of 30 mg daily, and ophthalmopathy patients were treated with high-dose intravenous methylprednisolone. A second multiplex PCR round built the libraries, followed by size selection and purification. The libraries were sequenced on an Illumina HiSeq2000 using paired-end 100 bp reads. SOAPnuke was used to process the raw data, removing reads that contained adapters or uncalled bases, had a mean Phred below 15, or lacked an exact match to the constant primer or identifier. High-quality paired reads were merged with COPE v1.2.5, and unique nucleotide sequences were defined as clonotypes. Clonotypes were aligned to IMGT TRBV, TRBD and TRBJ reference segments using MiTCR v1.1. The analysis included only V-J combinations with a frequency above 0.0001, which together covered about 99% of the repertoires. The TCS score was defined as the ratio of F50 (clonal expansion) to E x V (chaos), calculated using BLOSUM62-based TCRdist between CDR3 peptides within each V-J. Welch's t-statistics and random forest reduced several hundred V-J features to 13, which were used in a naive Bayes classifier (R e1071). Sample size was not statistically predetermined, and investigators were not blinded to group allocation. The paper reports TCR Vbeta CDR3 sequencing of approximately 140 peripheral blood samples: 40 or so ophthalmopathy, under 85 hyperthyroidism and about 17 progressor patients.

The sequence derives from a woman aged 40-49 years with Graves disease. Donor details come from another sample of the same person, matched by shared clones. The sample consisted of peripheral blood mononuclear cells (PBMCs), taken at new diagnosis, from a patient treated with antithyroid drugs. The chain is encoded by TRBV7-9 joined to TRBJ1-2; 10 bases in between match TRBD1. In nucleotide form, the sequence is TGTGCCAGCAGCTTAGCGGGACAGGGGATCTATGGCTACACCTTC. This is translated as CASSLAGQGIYGYTF.